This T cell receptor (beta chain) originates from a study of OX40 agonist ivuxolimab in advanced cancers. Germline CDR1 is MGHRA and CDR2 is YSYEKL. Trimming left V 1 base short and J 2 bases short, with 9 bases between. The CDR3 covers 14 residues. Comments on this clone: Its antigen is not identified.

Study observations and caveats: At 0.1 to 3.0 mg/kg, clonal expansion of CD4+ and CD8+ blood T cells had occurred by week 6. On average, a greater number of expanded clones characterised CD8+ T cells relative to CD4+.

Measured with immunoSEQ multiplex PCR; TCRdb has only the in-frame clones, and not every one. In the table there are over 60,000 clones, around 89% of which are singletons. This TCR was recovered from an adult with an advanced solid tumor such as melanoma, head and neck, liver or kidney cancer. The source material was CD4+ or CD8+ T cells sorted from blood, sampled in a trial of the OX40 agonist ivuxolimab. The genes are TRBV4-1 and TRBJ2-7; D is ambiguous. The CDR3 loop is CASSQVVSAYEQYF. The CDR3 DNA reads TGCGCCAGCAGCCAAGTGGTCAGCGCCTACGAGCAGTACTTC.